Below, 24 T cell receptor beta chains from the same sample are listed, as sequenced in a study of blood T cells in healthy people across ages. Alongside a J-beta primer mix, a sample-barcoded 5' primer served in a second PCR lasting roughly 7 to 12 cycles. TCRdb used MiXCR to reprocess the 5' RACE reads, holding one entry per CDR3 protein. Altogether about 730,000 distinct CDR3 sequences are present, about 42% being singletons, with the ten largest covering 20% to 25%. Sequencing input: blood. Every receptor here comes from a woman in her sixties in good health.

The chain employs TRBV21-1 and TRBJ2-4; no check of the table's D call, TRBD1, against the DNA was made. The tail of the sequence fits TRBJ2-7 better, so the J call may be wrong. TRBV21-1 has pseudogene status. The CDR3 runs to 15 residues. CDR3 DNA: TGTGCCAGCAGTCACCGGGACAGGGGTGCCTACGAGCAGTACTTC. Residues: CASSHRDRGAYEQYF.

The rearrangement uses TRBV24-1 and TRBJ2-5; a weak D match, TRBD2 (5 bases). Germline values: CDR1 KGHDR, CDR2 SFDVKD. V shed 4 bases and J shed 5 bases, with 16 bases lying between them. The CDR3 sequence is 15 residues long. Written as DNA, the CDR3 is TGTGCCACCAGTGACCAATCGACTACAAGGGAGACCCAGTACTTC. It translates to CATSDQSTTRETQYF.

This clonotype was found a few times. The V gene is TRBV7-2, the J gene TRBJ1-5; D unclear. Germline V gene sequence: CDR1 SGHTA, CDR2 FQGNSA. The CDR3 consists of 13 residues. Trimming took off 8 bases at V and 0 bases at J, with 8 bases between the two ends. CDR3 residues: CASATFSNQPQHF. The CDR3 DNA sequence: TGTGCCAGCGCGACCTTTAGCAATCAGCCCCAGCATTTT.

For this clonotype: A read error may account for a junction end that differs from germline. The V gene is TRBV6-2 or TRBV6-3, the J gene TRBJ2-1; D possibly uses TRBD1 or TRBD2 (5 bases each). The CDR3 contains 15 residues. Looked up from germline, CDR1 is MNHEY and CDR2 is SVGEGT. The CDR3 region is CAGSYSGQNYNEQFF. The CDR3 DNA sequence: TGTGCCGGCAGTTACTCGGGGCAGAACTACAATGAGCAGTTCTTC.

The gene calls are TRBV3-1 and TRBJ2-2, with unresolved D. The CDR3 has 13 residues. With 0 bases removed from V and 7 bases from J, the gap between germline ends came to 6 bases. Germline loops: CDR1 LGHDT, CDR2 YNNKEL (reference sequence). Written as DNA, the CDR3 is TGTGCCAGCAGCCAAGAGGATCGCGGGGAGCTGTTTTTT. Amino acids: CASSQEDRGELFF. The full variable domain, completed using reference TRBV3-1 and TRBJ2-2, is DTAVSQTPKYLVTQMGNDKSIKCEQNLGHDTMYWYKQDSKKFLKIMFSYNNKELIINETVPNRFSPKSPDKAHLNLHINSLELGDSAVYFCASSQEDRGELFFGEGSRLTVL.

This CDR3 is CAISTTSGSYNEQFF. In DNA form, the CDR3 reads TGTGCCATCAGCACTACTAGCGGCTCCTACAATGAGCAGTTCTTC. The rearrangement uses TRBV10-3 and TRBJ2-1, with 8 positions matching TRBD2. The trim removed 6 bases at V and 0 bases at J, leaving 4 bases unmatched. The CDR3 is 15 residues long. The V gene's germline CDR1 is ENHRY and CDR2 SYGVKD.

About this clonotype: Germline and junction disagree at one end, which may indicate a read error. The V gene is TRBV7-2, the J gene TRBJ2-1; D possibly corresponds to TRBD2 (5 bases). The length of the CDR3 is 15 residues. Germline V gene sequence: CDR1 SGHTA, CDR2 FQGNSA. Here the CDR3 reads CASSYQRLSYNKQFF. The CDR3 region has the DNA TGTGCCAGCAGCTACCAGCGGCTCTCCTACAATAAGCAGTTCTTC.

In nucleotides, the CDR3 is TGCGCCAGCAGATACACCGGGACAGGGGTCTCCTACGAGCAGTACTTC. Its translation is CASRYTGTGVSYEQYF. The chain joins TRBV5-1 to TRBJ2-7, with 10 bases identical to TRBD1. Germline V gene lookup returns CDR1 SGHRS and CDR2 YFSETQ. This CDR3 contains 16 residues. The V gene end was trimmed by 5 bases and the J gene end by 0 bases; junction bases not matched to a gene: 8.

This clonotype is a singleton in its sample. The chain links TRBV10-3 to TRBJ2-1, with D perhaps given as TRBD1 or TRBD2 (5 bases each). Germline V gene sequence: CDR1 ENHRY, CDR2 SYGVKD. The CDR3 runs 13 residues. V dropped 8 bases and J dropped 8 bases, with 16 bases sitting between them. In DNA, the CDR3 is TGTGCCATCTGGGGGTCACGGTCGGATGAGCAGTTCTTC. It codes for CAIWGSRSDEQFF.

On this clonotype itself: The CDR3 does not end in the conserved phenylalanine or tryptophan, so this is likely a read error. No DNA is shown, since the ends of the CDR3 on it are uncertain; the CDR3 is the one TCRdb lists. The genes are TRBV5-1 and TRBJ2-6; the D segment call TRBD2 is taken from the table without a DNA check. A total of 16 residues make up the CDR3, ends included. Germline CDR1 and CDR2: SGHRS and YFSETQ. The CDR3: CASSLPTPSGANVLTI.

The chain recombines TRBV24-1 with TRBJ2-4; D perhaps matches TRBD1 (6 bases). The J call may be wrong; the DNA end is better matched by TRBJ2-7. CDR3 length: 16 amino acids. The germline V gene encodes CDR1 KGHDR and CDR2 SFDVKD. CDR3 nucleotide sequence: TGTGCCACCAGTGATCGTCTCACGACAGGTACCGGCGAGCAGTACTTC. Translation: CATSDRLTTGTGEQYF.

The sample holds a few counts of this clonotype. The chain links TRBV12-3 or TRBV12-4 to TRBJ1-6; D is possibly TRBD1 (5 bases). Trimming removed 1 base from V and 8 bases from J, with 9 bases in between. This CDR3 has 14 amino acids. The CDR3 protein is CASSLGQGYSPLHF. In DNA form, the CDR3 reads TGTGCCAGCAGTTTAGGTCAGGGATATTCACCCCTCCACTTT.

The rearrangement joins TRBV15 to TRBJ2-5; 7 bases map to TRBD2. V lost 1 base, J lost 11 bases, and 19 bases stayed unmatched. The germline V gene has CDR1 LNHNV and CDR2 YYDKDF (reference sequence). CDR3 length: 17 amino acids. For the CDR3, the DNA is TGTGCCACCAGCAGAGGGGACGGGGGGTTTCTTCCCAATGAGCAGTACTTC. Encoded protein: CATSRGDGGFLPNEQYF.

As for this clonotype: At one of its ends the junction is not consistent with the germline gene, which may arise from a read error. This rearrangement joins TRBV9 to TRBJ2-2; perhaps TRBD2 as D (5 bases). The length of the CDR3 is 16 residues. Germline V gives CDR1 SGDLS, CDR2 YYNGEE. The CDR3 loop reads CASGVDEGVYTGELFF. Written as DNA, the CDR3 is TGTGCCAGCGGCGTAGATGAGGGAGTGTACACCGGGGAGCTGTTTTTT.

The genes are TRBV3-1 and TRBJ1-2; D is perhaps TRBD1 (6 bases). CDR1 is LGHDT, CDR2 YNNKEL, per germline (reference sequence). The V end was cut by 1 base, the J end by 3 bases, with 12 bases between. The CDR3 extends over 15 amino acids. The CDR3 DNA sequence: TGTGCCAGCAGCCAAGTAGGGGGGTTAGACTATGGCTACACCTTC. This translates into CASSQVGGLDYGYTF.

The chain carries TRBV5-1 and TRBJ1-1; 7 nucleotides match TRBD1. J gave up 7 bases and V 0 bases, and 3 bases lay outside the gene matches. The CDR3 spans 13 residues. Germline V lookup: CDR1 SGHRS, CDR2 YFSETQ. DNA of the CDR3: TGCGCCAGCAGCTTGGACAGGGACAGTGAAGCTTTCTTT. This gives the protein CASSLDRDSEAFF.

This clonotype was detected only a few times. This sequence joins TRBV9 and TRBJ2-3; 7 bases align to TRBD2. Per the germline V gene, CDR1 is SGDLS and CDR2 is YYNGEE. The CDR3 is made up of 16 amino acids. Trimming removed 0 bases from V and 2 bases from J; junction bases left unmatched: 6. The CDR3 region has the DNA TGTGCCAGCAGCGTAGAAGTCGGGACTACCACAGATACGCAGTATTTT. Its translation: CASSVEVGTTTDTQYF. The variable domain in full, with the rest retrieved from reference TRBV9 and TRBJ2-3, is DSGVTQTPKHLITATGQRVTLRCSPRSGDLSVYWYQQSLDQGLQFLIQYYNGEERAKGNILERFSAQQFPDLHSELNLSSLELGDSALYFCASSVEVGTTTDTQYFGPGTRLTVL.

This chain uses TRBV6-1 with TRBJ2-3; 7 bases agree with TRBD2. Germline-derived CDR1 and CDR2 are MNHNS and SASEGT. The CDR3 is made up of 17 amino acids. After removal of 7 bases from V and 0 bases from J, the junction contained 13 bases not matched to a gene. The CDR3 region is CASTREVGGTSTDTQYF. CDR3 coding DNA: TGTGCCAGCACACGGGAGGTGGGGGGTACTAGCACAGATACGCAGTATTTT.

This clonotype was detected many times. At one of its ends the junction is not consistent with the germline gene, which may arise from a read error. The J gene is TRBJ1-5, the V gene TRBV12-3 or TRBV12-4; D is possibly TRBD1 (5 bases). The CDR3 loop spans 15 amino acids. In DNA form, the CDR3 reads TGCGCCAGCAGCTTGGGGACGGATAGCAATCAGCCCCAGCATTTT. It yields the protein CASSLGTDSNQPQHF.

V is TRBV29-1 and J is TRBJ2-1; the match to TRBD1 covers 10 bases. The V and J ends lost 4 bases and 10 bases, in that order; junction bases with no gene match: 7. Germline-derived CDR1 and CDR2 are SQVTM and ANQGSEA. The CDR3 length is 13 residues. The CDR3 bases are TGCAGCGTTGCCCGGGACAGGGGAGGGGAGCAGTTCTTC. It translates to CSVARDRGGEQFF.

As to this clonotype: This clone may be a read error of a much larger clone one base away. The gene calls are TRBV3-1 and TRBJ2-5, with a tentative D call TRBD2 (6 bases). The germline CDR1 and CDR2 sequences are LGHDT and YNNKEL (reference sequence). The CDR3 sequence is 15 residues long. DNA of the CDR3: TGTGCCGGCAGCCAAGAAGTCGGTGGAGGGGAGACCCAGTACTTC. Translated, it gives CAGSQEVGGGETQYF.

The chain carries TRBV4-1 and TRBJ1-5; D is undetermined. The germline V and J ends were trimmed by 0 bases and 2 bases, with 11 bases remaining between them. The CDR3 has 16 amino acids. CDR1 and CDR2 from the germline V gene are MGHRA and YSYEKL. CDR3 DNA: TGCGCCAGCAGCCAAGATCGAACGACGGGCAATCAGCCCCAGCATTTT. Residues: CASSQDRTTGNQPQHF.

The rearrangement uses TRBV30 and TRBJ2-1; D might be TRBD2 (6 bases). V gave up 8 bases and J gave up 4 bases, with 9 bases separating them. Germline CDR1 is GTSNPN and CDR2 is SVGIG (reference sequence). The CDR3 is made up of 11 amino acids. CDR3 in DNA: TGTGCCGGAGGGGTTTACAATGAGCAGTTCTTC. Translated, it gives CAGGVYNEQFF. The full variable domain, in which reference TRBV30 and TRBJ2-1 provide the parts outside the CDR3, is SQTIHQWPATLVQPVGSPLSLECTVEGTSNPNLYWYRQAAGRGLQLLFYSVGIGQISSEVPQNLSASRPQDRQFILSSKKLLLSDSGFYLCAGGVYNEQFFGPGTRLTVL.

As for this clonotype: With a much larger clone just one base away, this may be a read error. The chain couples TRBV20-1 to TRBJ1-5; TRBD1 aligns across 12 bases. This CDR3 has 15 amino acids. Looked up from germline, CDR1 is DFQATT and CDR2 is SNEGSKA (reference sequence). V gave up 3 bases and J gave up 11 bases; unmatched junction bases: 11. The CDR3 protein is CSASPGQGASPAQHF. For the CDR3, the DNA is TGCAGTGCTAGCCCGGGACAGGGGGCCTCTCCGGCCCAGCATTTT.